This T cell receptor (beta chain) derives from a study of cytomegalovirus exposure and HLA in healthy donors. Study summary: A preliminary data release comprised roughly 85 million unique TCRs obtained from HLA-typed donors.

Study-wide results and caveats: One cluster of highly shared sequence variants probably arose as a sequencing artifact.

The CDR3 runs to 15 residues. Per germline, CDR1 MGHDK and CDR2 SYGVNS. J lost 6 bases, V lost 8 bases, and 13 bases had no gene match. Regarding this clone: The antigen remains undetermined.

Primers for the PCR totalled 60 Vbeta and 13 Jbeta. Profiled with immunoSEQ multiplex PCR; TCRdb holds only in-frame clones, not every one. Of about 100,000 clones in the sample, roughly 80% are singletons; the top ten hold over 12%. The receptor was isolated from a male donor in good health and CMV-seropositive. The rearrangement joins TRBV25-1 to TRBJ2-3; 8 bases are shared with TRBD2. Sequenced: PBMCs. The DNA for the CDR3 is TGTGCCAGCGAAGGCGGGGGGCTAGGATGGGATACGCAGTATTTT. Translation gives CASEGGGLGWDTQYF.